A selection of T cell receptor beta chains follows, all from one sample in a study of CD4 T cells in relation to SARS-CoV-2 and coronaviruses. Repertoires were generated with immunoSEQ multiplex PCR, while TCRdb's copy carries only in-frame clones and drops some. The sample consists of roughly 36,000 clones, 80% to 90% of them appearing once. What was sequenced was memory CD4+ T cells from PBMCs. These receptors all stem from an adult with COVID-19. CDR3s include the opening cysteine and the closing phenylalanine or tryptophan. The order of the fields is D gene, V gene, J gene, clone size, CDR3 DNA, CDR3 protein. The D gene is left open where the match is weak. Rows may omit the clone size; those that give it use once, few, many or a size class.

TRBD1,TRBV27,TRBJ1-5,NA,TGTGCCAGCAGGGCCCGACACCGGGACAGGGGTGGATTGATACGCAATCAGCCCCAGCATTTT,CASRARHRDRGGLIRNQPQHF
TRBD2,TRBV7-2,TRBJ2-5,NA,TGTGCCAGCAGCCCGGGACTAGGATGGCAGACCCAGTACTTC,CASSPGLGWQTQYF
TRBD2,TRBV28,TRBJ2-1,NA,TGTGCCAGCAGCGAACTCGGGAGGTCGTACAATGAGCAGTTCTTC,CASSELGRSYNEQFF
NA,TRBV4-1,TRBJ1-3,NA,TGCGCCAGCAGCCAAGTTCCAGGAAACTCTGGAAACACCATATATTTT,CASSQVPGNSGNTIYF
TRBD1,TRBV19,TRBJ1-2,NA,TGTGTCAGTAGCCCAGGTCCGGGACAGAGCTATGGCTACACCTTC,CVSSPGPGQSYGYTF
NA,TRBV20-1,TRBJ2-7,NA,TGCAGTGCTAGTCCCGTGACCCGCGGGGTCGGCTACGAGCAGTACTTC,CSASPVTRGVGYEQYF
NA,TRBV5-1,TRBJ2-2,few,TGCGCCAGCAGAAGGGATCGGAACACCGGGGAGCTGTTTTTT,CASRRDRNTGELFF
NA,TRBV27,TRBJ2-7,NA,TGTGCCAGCAGGCTGTCTAGGGACTTAACCTACGAGCAGTACTTC,CASRLSRDLTYEQYF
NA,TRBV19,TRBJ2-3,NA,TGTGCCAGTACTCCGAGGGTGTGGGAGGGCACAGATACGCAGTATTTT,CASTPRVWEGTDTQYF
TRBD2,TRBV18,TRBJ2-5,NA,TGTGCCAGCTCACCAACCGGGACTAGTCAAGTGGAGACCCAGTACTTC,CASSPTGTSQVETQYF
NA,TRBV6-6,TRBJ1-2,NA,TGTGCCAGCAGTGGGCGAGGGTGGGTCTATGGCTACACCTTC,CASSGRGWVYGYTF
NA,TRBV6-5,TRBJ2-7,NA,TGTGCCAGCAGTCAGGGGTCGGGGGAGCCTCGTGAGCAGTACTTC,CASSQGSGEPREQYF
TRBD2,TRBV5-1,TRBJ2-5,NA,TGCGCCAGCAGCAACAGCGGGGGCCAAGAGACCCAGTACTTC,CASSNSGGQETQYF
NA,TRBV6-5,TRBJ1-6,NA,TGTGCCAGCATGGGGACCCGCCCCATTTCACCCCTCCACTTT,CASMGTRPISPLHF
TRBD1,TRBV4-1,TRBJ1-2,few,TGCGCCAGCAGGGACAGGCAGGGGCCAACCTATGGCTACACCTTC,CASRDRQGPTYGYTF
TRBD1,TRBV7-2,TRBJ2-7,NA,TGTGCCAGCAGCCGGGGACAGTCATATATCTCCTACGAGCAGTACTTC,CASSRGQSYISYEQYF